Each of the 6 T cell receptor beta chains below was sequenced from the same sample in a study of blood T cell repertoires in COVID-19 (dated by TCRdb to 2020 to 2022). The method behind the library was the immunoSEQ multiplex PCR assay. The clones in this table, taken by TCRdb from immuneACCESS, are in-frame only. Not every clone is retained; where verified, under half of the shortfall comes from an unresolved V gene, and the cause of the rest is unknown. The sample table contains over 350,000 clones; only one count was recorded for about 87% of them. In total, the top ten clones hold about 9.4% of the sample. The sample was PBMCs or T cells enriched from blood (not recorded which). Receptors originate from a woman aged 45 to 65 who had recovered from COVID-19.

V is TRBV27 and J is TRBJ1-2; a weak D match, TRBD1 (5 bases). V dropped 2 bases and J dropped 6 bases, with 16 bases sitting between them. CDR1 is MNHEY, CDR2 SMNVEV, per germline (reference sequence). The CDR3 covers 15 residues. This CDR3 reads CASSLMSSGVDGYTF. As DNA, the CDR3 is TGTGCCAGCAGTTTAATGTCGTCGGGGGTGGATGGCTACACCTTC.

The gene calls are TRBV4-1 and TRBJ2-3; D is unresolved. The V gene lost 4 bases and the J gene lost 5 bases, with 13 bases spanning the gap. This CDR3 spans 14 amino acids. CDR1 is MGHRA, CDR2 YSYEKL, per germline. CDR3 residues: CASSLQGGRDTQYF. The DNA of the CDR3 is TGCGCCAGCAGCCTTCAAGGCGGCAGAGATACGCAGTATTTT.

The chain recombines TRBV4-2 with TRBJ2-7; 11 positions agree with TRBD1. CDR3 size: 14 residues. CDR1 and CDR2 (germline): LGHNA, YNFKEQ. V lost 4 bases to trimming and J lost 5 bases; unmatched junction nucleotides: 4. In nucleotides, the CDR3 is TGTGCCAGCAGCCCCGGGACAGGGGGTAACGAGCAGTACTTC. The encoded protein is CASSPGTGGNEQYF.

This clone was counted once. The CDR3 DNA reads TGCGCCAGCAGACGAAATCGGACAGAGGCCAATCAGCCCCAGCATTTT. It is translated as CASRRNRTEANQPQHF. V is TRBV23-1 and J is TRBJ1-5, with D possibly TRBD1 on 6 matching bases. TRBV23-1 counts as an open reading frame of uncertain function. V was shortened by 6 bases and J by 3 bases, with 18 bases between the two germline ends. The CDR3 has 16 residues.

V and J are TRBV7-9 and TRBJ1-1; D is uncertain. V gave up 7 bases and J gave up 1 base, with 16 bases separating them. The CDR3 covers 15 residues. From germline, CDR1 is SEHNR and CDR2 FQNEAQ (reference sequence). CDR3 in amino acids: CASIGSRDENTEAFF. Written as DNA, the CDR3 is TGTGCCAGCATTGGTTCGAGGGATGAGAACACTGAAGCTTTCTTT.

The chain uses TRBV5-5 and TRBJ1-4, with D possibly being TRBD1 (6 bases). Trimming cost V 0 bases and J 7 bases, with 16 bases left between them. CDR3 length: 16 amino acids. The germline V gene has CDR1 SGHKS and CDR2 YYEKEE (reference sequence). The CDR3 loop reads CASSLEGTRHSEKLFF. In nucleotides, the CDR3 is TGTGCCAGCAGCTTGGAAGGGACACGGCACAGTGAAAAACTGTTTTTT.